The 18 T cell receptor beta chains in this list originate from one sample, sequenced in a study of identical twins. MiXCR was run by TCRdb on the 5' RACE reads, yielding one entry per CDR3 protein. The sample yields more than 200,000 distinct CDR3 sequences, around 10% seen once. The specimen sequenced was memory (CD45RO+) T cells sorted from blood. All receptors come from a woman aged 18-30 years in good health.

This clonotype was recorded a few times. The chain couples TRBV29-1 to TRBJ2-7; TRBD1 agrees at 7 bases. The germline CDR1 and CDR2 sequences are SQVTM and ANQGSEA. The CDR3 runs to 12 residues. Unmatched junction bases numbered 4, after V lost 5 bases and J lost 3 bases. Here the CDR3 reads CSVSRGHYEQYF. In DNA, the CDR3 is TGCAGCGTTTCGAGGGGGCACTACGAGCAGTACTTC.

This clonotype turned up a few times. The gene calls are TRBV2 and TRBJ2-7; possible D gene TRBD2, 6 bases. CDR1 is SNHLY and CDR2 is FYNNEI in the germline V gene. Trimming took 5 bases from V and 4 from J, leaving 21 bases between them. The CDR3 totals 16 residues. The CDR3 DNA is TGTGCCAGCAGTAGTCGACTAGAAGAAGAAGAATACGAGCAGTACTTC. Translated: CASSSRLEEEEYEQYF.

The chain couples TRBV7-2 to TRBJ2-3; D remains unclear. Germline-derived CDR1 and CDR2 are SGHTA and FQGNSA. V was pared by 2 bases and J by 8 bases, with 20 bases between. CDR3 length: 16 residues. Here the CDR3 reads CASSLNLQSRLGTQYF. CDR3 bases: TGTGCCAGCAGCTTAAATCTCCAATCCAGACTTGGTACGCAGTATTTT.

There are a few counts of this clonotype. This chain links TRBV12-3 or TRBV12-4 with TRBJ1-5; 7 bases map to TRBD1. The CDR3 is 15 residues long. J lost 7 bases, V lost 2 bases, and 8 bases had no gene match. The chain's CDR3 is CASSLYRQGQQPQHF. Here the CDR3 DNA reads TGTGCCAGCAGTTTATACCGACAGGGTCAGCAGCCCCAGCATTTT.

This clonotype was counted at least ten times. V and J are TRBV10-3 and TRBJ2-7, with D possibly TRBD2 on 6 matching bases. Germline V CDR1 and CDR2: ENHRY, SYGVKD. Deletions cut 3 bases from V and 3 bases from J, with 12 bases between. CDR3 size: 14 residues. The CDR3 DNA reads as TGTGCCATCAGTGAAGGGACGGGAGTCTACGAGCAGTACTTC. Translation: CAISEGTGVYEQYF.

The V call is TRBV29-1, the J call TRBJ2-3; tentative D call: TRBD1 (5 bases). With 1 base removed from V and 2 bases from J, the gap between germline ends came to 13 bases. This CDR3 is 15 amino acids long. Germline V gene data show CDR1 as SQVTM and CDR2 as ANQGSEA. The CDR3 DNA is TGCAGCGTTGAAGGGGGCATGAGCAACACAGATACGCAGTATTTT. As protein: CSVEGGMSNTDTQYF.

The chain has TRBV6-1 and TRBJ2-5; a possible D gene is TRBD1 (6 bases). The germline V gene encodes CDR1 MNHNS and CDR2 SASEGT. V lost 5 bases and J 1 base, leaving 8 bases between the germline ends. CDR3 length equals 13 residues. CDR3 amino acids: CASSRDIQETQYF. As DNA, the CDR3 is TGTGCCAGCAGTCGGGACATCCAAGAGACCCAGTACTTC.

This clonotype has more than one count but fewer than ten. This chain links TRBV20-1 with TRBJ2-7; 12 bases agree with TRBD2. Germline CDR1 and CDR2: DFQATT and SNEGSKA (reference sequence). J was trimmed by 2 bases and V by 5 bases; bases with no gene match: 7. This CDR3 has 15 amino acids. The CDR3 DNA follows: TGCAGTGCTGAAGGACTAGCGGGGCGAACCTACGAGCAGTACTTC. It specifies CSAEGLAGRTYEQYF.

In this sample, this clonotype turned up many times. The gene calls are TRBV10-3 and TRBJ2-7; D is possibly TRBD1 (6 bases). This CDR3 region has 13 residues. Germline V gives CDR1 ENHRY, CDR2 SYGVKD. Trimming removed 4 bases at V and 4 bases at J, with 11 bases between. The CDR3 sequence is CAISAGQQYEQYF. CDR3 sequence (DNA): TGTGCCATCAGTGCCGGACAGCAGTACGAGCAGTACTTC.

The chain has TRBV2 and TRBJ2-7; perhaps TRBD2 as D (6 bases). The CDR3 extends over 17 amino acids. Germline values: CDR1 SNHLY, CDR2 FYNNEI. V was cut by 3 bases and J by 0 bases, with 18 bases left in between. The CDR3 sequence: CASSDFSGGPLSYEQYF. In DNA form, the CDR3 reads TGTGCCAGCAGTGATTTTAGCGGCGGGCCACTCTCCTACGAGCAGTACTTC.

In this sample, this clonotype turned up many times. The chain combines TRBV20-1 with TRBJ2-2; no clear D. This CDR3 has 15 amino acids. Per germline, CDR1 DFQATT and CDR2 SNEGSKA (reference sequence). Between the trimmed V and J ends, which lost 2 bases and 6 bases, there was a span of 16 bases. CDR3 loop: CSARTATQTAGELFF. CDR3 sequence (DNA): TGCAGTGCTAGAACAGCGACTCAAACTGCCGGGGAGCTGTTTTTT.

The table lists this clonotype with a few counts. The V and J genes are TRBV14 and TRBJ1-1, with D unresolved. The CDR3 has 14 amino acids. Trimming took 3 bases from V and 4 from J, leaving 12 bases between them. The germline V gene encodes CDR1 SGHDN and CDR2 FVKESK. CDR3 DNA sequence: TGTGCCAGCAGCCAGACGGCCCGCAGCACTGAAGCTTTCTTT. Encoded protein: CASSQTARSTEAFF.

This clonotype has more than one count but fewer than ten. CDR3 in DNA: TGTGCCAGCAGCTTAAGCCCAGCGGGAGTGCGCGAGCAGTACTTC. Translated: CASSLSPAGVREQYF. This rearrangement joins TRBV11-2 to TRBJ2-7, with 8 bases lining up with TRBD2. Germline V gene lookup returns CDR1 SGHAT and CDR2 FQNNGV. The V segment lost 2 bases and the J segment 6 bases; nucleotides outside the gene matches: 9. This CDR3 is 15 amino acids long.

The chain joins TRBV12-3 or TRBV12-4 to TRBJ1-2; D unclear. The CDR3 is made up of 13 amino acids. V dropped 3 bases and J dropped 2 bases, with 7 bases sitting between them. This CDR3 is CASSFRQNYGYTF. The CDR3 bases are TGTGCCAGCAGTTTCAGGCAGAACTATGGCTACACCTTC.

Notes on this clonotype: Mismatch with germline at one junction end may stem from a read error. The chain couples TRBV20-1 to TRBJ1-2; weak D call: TRBD1 (6 bases). The CDR3 length is 14 residues. Germline CDR1 DFQATT, CDR2 SNEGSKA (reference sequence). The CDR3 nucleotides read TGCAGTGCTACCGGACAGACTGCTAACTATGGCTACTCCTTC. Translated, it gives CSATGQTANYGYSF.

This clonotype was counted ten times or more. The chain combines TRBV5-1 with TRBJ2-1, with 11 bases matching TRBD2. Germline V gene lookup returns CDR1 SGHRS and CDR2 YFSETQ. This CDR3 has 14 amino acids. With 5 bases clipped from V and 6 bases from J, the junction kept 4 bases outside the gene matches. CDR3 DNA sequence: TGCGCCAGCAGGCCTACTAGCGGGAGCAATGAGCAGTTCTTC. The encoded protein is CASRPTSGSNEQFF.

This clonotype was seen a few times. The rearrangement links TRBV20-1 to TRBJ1-4; no reliable D call. This CDR3 is built from 13 residues. Germline V gives CDR1 DFQATT, CDR2 SNEGSKA (reference sequence). The ends were cut back, 3 bases at V and 5 bases at J, with 10 bases in the middle. This CDR3 reads CSASGVPNEKLFF. CDR3 sequence (DNA): TGCAGTGCTAGCGGGGTACCGAATGAAAAACTGTTTTTT.

This clonotype was seen only a few times. The chain joins TRBV6-1 to TRBJ2-6; a weak D match, TRBD2 (6 bases). V shed 7 bases and J shed 2 bases, with 15 bases lying between them. There are 16 residues in the CDR3. Germline-derived CDR1 and CDR2 are MNHNS and SASEGT. The CDR3 loop is CASIEPGGTGANVLTF. CDR3 DNA: TGTGCCAGCATCGAACCCGGGGGTACTGGGGCCAACGTCCTGACTTTC.